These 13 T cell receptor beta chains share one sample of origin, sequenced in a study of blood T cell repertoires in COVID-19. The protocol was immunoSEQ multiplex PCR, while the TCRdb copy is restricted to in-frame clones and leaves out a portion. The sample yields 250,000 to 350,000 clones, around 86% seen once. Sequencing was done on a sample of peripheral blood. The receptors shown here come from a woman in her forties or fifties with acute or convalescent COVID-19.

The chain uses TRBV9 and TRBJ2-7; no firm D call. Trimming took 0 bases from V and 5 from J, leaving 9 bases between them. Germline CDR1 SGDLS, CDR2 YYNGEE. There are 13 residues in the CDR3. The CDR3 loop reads CASSVATQDEQYF. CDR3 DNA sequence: TGTGCCAGCAGCGTAGCTACCCAGGACGAGCAGTACTTC.

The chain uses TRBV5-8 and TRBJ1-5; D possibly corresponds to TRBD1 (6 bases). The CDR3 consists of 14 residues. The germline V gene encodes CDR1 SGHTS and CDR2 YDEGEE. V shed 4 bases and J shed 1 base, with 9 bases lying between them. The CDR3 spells CASSPRGSNQPQHF. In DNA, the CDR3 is TGTGCCAGCAGCCCTAGGGGGAGCAATCAGCCCCAGCATTTT. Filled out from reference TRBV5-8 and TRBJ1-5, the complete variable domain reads EAGVTQSPTHLIKTRGQQATLRCSPISGHTSVYWYQQALGLGLQFLLWYDEGEERNRGNFPPRFSGRQFPNYSSELNVNALELEDSALYLCASSPRGSNQPQHFGDGTRLSIL.

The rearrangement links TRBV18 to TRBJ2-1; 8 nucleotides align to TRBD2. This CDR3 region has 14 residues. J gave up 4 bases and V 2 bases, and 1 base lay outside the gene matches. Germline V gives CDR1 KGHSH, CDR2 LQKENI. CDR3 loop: CASSPGLAYNEQFF. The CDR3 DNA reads TGTGCCAGCTCACCAGGACTAGCTTACAATGAGCAGTTCTTC.

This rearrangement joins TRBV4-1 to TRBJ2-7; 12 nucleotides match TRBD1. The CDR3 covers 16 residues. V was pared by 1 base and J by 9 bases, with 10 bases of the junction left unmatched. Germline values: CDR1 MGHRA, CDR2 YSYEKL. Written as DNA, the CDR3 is TGCGCCAGCAGCCAAGTCGGGACAGGGGGCAGGGCTGTGCAGTACTTC. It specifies CASSQVGTGGRAVQYF.

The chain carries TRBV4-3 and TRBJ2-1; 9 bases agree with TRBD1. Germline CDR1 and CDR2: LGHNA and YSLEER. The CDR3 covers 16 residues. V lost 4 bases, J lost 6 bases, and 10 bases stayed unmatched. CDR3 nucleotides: TGCGCCAGCAGCCGGTTGGGGACAGGGTTGTCCAATGAGCAGTTCTTC. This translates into CASSRLGTGLSNEQFF.

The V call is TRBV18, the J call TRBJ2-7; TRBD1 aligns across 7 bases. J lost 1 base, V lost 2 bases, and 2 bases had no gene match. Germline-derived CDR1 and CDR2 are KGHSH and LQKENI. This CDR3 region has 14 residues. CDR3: CASSPRGQSYEQYF. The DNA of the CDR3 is TGTGCCAGCTCACCAAGGGGACAGTCCTACGAGCAGTACTTC.

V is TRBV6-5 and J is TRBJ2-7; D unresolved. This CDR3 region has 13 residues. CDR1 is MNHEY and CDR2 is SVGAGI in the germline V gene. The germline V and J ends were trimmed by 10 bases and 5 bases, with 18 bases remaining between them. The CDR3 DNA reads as TGTGCCACCCAGACAATCGGCAGAAACGAGCAGTACTTC. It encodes CATQTIGRNEQYF.

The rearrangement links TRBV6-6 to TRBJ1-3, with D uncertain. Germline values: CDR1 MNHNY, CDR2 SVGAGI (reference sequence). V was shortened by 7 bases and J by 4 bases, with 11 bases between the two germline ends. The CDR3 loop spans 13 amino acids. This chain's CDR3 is CASILSGGNTIYF. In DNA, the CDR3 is TGTGCCAGCATACTCAGCGGAGGAAACACCATATATTTT.

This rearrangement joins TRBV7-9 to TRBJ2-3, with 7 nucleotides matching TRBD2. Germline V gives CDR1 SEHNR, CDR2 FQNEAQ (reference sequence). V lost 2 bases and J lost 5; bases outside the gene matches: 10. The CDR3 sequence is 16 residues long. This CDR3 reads CASSLSGTLGGDTQYF. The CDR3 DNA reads TGTGCCAGCAGCTTAAGCGGGACCCTGGGGGGAGATACGCAGTATTTT.

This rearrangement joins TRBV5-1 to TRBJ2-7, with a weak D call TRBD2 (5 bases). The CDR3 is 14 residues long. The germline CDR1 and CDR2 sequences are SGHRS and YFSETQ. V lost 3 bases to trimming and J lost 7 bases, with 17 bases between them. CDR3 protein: CASSSLGPGWEQYF. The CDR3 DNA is TGCGCCAGCAGCTCCCTGGGCCCGGGGTGGGAGCAGTACTTC.

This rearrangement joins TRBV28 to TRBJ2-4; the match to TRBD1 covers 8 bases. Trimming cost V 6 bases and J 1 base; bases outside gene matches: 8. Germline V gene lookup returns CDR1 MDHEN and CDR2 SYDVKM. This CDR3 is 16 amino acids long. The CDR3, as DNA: TGTGCCAGCAGCCACCAGGGGGCAAGGGCCAAAAACATTCAGTACTTC. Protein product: CASSHQGARAKNIQYF. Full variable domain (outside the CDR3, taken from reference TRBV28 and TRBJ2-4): DVKVTQSSRYLVKRTGEKVFLECVQDMDHENMFWYRQDPGLGLRLIYFSYDVKMKEKGDIPEGYSVSREKKERFSLILESASTNQTSMYLCASSHQGARAKNIQYFGAGTRLSVL.

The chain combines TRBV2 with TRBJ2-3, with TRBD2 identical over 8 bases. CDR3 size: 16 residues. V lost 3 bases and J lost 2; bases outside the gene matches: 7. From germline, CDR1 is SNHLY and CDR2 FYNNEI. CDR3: CASSDSLAAATDTQYF. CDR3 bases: TGTGCCAGCAGTGATTCACTAGCGGCTGCCACAGATACGCAGTATTTT.

Written as DNA, the CDR3 is TGTGCCAGCAGCCCCGGGACAGGGGCTACTAATGAAAAACTGTTTTTT. Translated, it gives CASSPGTGATNEKLFF. This chain joins TRBV7-3 and TRBJ1-4, with 10 bases lining up with TRBD1. This CDR3 comprises 16 residues. Germline CDR1 and CDR2: SGHTA and FQGTGA. V shed 5 bases, J shed 2 bases, and the junction held 5 bases outside the gene matches. The whole variable domain, filled in from reference TRBV7-3 and TRBJ1-4, reads GAGVSQTPSNKVTEKGKYVELRCDPISGHTALYWYRQSLGQGPEFLIYFQGTGAADDSGLPNDRFFAVRPEGSVSTLKIQRTERGDSAVYLCASSPGTGATNEKLFFGSGTQLSVL.